The T cell receptor (beta chain) under discussion was sequenced for a study of shared clonotypes between healthy human individuals (TCRdb year 2020). Context from the whole study: The cohort included three men and a couple of women between 18 and 49 years of age. The study deeply sequenced blood TCR repertoires of about 5 healthy adults to estimate repertoire size and the extent of clonotype sharing between individuals. Per donor, leukapheresis produced somewhere between about 0.94 and 9 billion PBMCs. For each donor, CD4 naive and CD4 memory were each run on three plates, CD8 naive on two plates, and CD8 memory on one plate. To increase sequencing depth and limit assay-specific biases, TCR repertoire library preparation and sequencing were carried out by different laboratories using diverse techniques.

Overall study results and their limits: Across four donors, approximately 5% of naive CD4, approximately 3.5% of naive CD8, roughly 2.2% of memory CD4, and 0.4% of memory CD8 clonotypes were shared. Pairwise subsampling indicated that sequencing depth was expected to affect the degree of clonotype sharing among donors. Higher generation probabilities were observed for clonotypes shared by all four sorted-subset donors than for non-shared clonotypes. Because the study included a small number of donors, the genetic and exposure-history diversity represented was limited. Incomplete sequencing was indicated by rarefaction of sorted-subset datasets, despite the large sequencing depth. Naive subsets generally had larger estimated clonotype richness than memory subsets. Only blood was sampled, and tissue TCR repertoires likely differ from those in blood.

V lost 0 bases and J lost 5 bases; the stretch between them is 7 bases long. The germline V gene sets CDR1 to MRHNA and CDR2 to SNTAGT. The CDR3 goes from the cysteine to the phenylalanine over 14 residues. Kept here is only the CDR3 DNA, which spans 42 bases and is read in frame from base 1. TCR CDR3 regions were amplified from genomic DNA by multiplex PCR using the deep immunoSEQ assay. Genomic DNA extracted from each cell subset was distributed evenly over all wells of several immunoSEQ 96-well plates, and each plate served as one replicate. For sorted subsets, approximately 0.2 ug of genomic DNA, equivalent to some 33,000 T cell genomes, went into each replicate PCR. The purified libraries were quantified using a Qubit 3.0 fluorometer, sized with a Bioanalyzer 2100, and then quantified again using the KAPA Library Quantification kit. Every immunoSEQ 96-well plate was sequenced on a dedicated single-read 150-cycle Illumina NextSeq 550 flow cell. As for the authors' bioinformatics: Because the immunoSEQ output held only junctional sequences and lacked quality scores, the filtering could not match the filtering applied to full-length reads. Sequences were annotated with PyIR, a Python wrapper for IgBLAST v1.9, using IMGT germline references to assign V/J genes and CDR3. Reads with weak V/J assignments (E-value above 1e-6), missing CDR3, stop codons, out-of-frame junctions, or ambiguous translated residues were removed. A V3J clonotype was defined by an identical inferred V gene, J gene, and CDR3 amino acid sequence. The percentage overlap between two repertoires was calculated by dividing the number of shared unique clonotypes by the size of the smaller repertoire. Three approaches were used to assess repertoire richness: RTK rarefaction, the Chao1 estimator, and Recon v2.1 estimates of unobserved clonotypes. For all TCRbeta clonotypes obtained by the gDNA method from four donors, generation probabilities were computed with OLGA. TCRdb's version of the immuneACCESS table is confined to in-frame rearrangements and falls short of the full clone set. An unresolved V gene accounts for under half of the shortfall where checked; the remainder is of unknown origin. For V, J and clone size, that table is used; D and trimming come from the DNA. Counted in this sample were some 2 million clones; less than 95% of them appeared once. The ten largest clones represent 1% to 1.5% of the sample.

CD8 naive samples were CD45RO-negative cells positively selected for CCR7, giving a CD45RA+CCR7+ population that excluded TemRA cells. The donors were healthy, HIV-negative adults with no recently reported acute infections or vaccinations. All donors were Caucasian adults living in Nashville, Tennessee, USA. Blood was obtained by leukapheresis, after which PBMCs were separated by Ficoll-Histopaque density gradient centrifugation and cryopreserved in liquid nitrogen vapor phase. Analytical flow cytometry was used to check the purity and quantity of each magnetically sorted T cell population. Genomic DNA was isolated from every sorted fraction and measured by UV absorbance on a Nanodrop 2000c. Comment on this clone: Its binding antigen is unknown. Nothing much larger sits one base from this clone, and base qualities are not available.

The chain links TRBV6-4 with TRBJ2-2, with no D gene named confidently. The TCR sequence derives from a man younger than 30 in good health. Sequencing used naive CD8+ T cells sorted from blood. This sample's cell subset or site label indicates: CD45RA+CCR7+. The nucleotide sequence reads TGTGCCAGCAGTGACTCATGGGGAACCGGGGAGCTGTTTTTT. This codes for CASSDSWGTGELFF.